This paragraph covers one T cell receptor beta chain sequence. The protocol was immunoSEQ multiplex PCR, while the TCRdb copy is restricted to in-frame clones and leaves out a portion. The table includes 120,000 to 150,000 clones, about four fifths detected once. This record comes from a study of blood T cell repertoires in COVID-19. J gave up 0 bases and V 5 bases, and 4 bases lay outside the gene matches. Per germline, CDR1 SGHAT and CDR2 FQDESV (reference sequence). The CDR3 totals 14 residues. The TCR originated in a human donor with acute or convalescent COVID-19. The donor label of this sample is uncertain. The J gene is TRBJ2-7, the V gene TRBV11-1; 7 bases match TRBD1. Material for sequencing was peripheral blood. CDR3 region: CASSQTGLSYEQYF. CDR3 DNA: TGTGCCAGCAGCCAGACAGGGCTCTCCTACGAGCAGTACTTC.